These 24 T cell receptor beta chains were all obtained from the same sample, sequenced in a study of shared clonotypes between healthy human individuals. Clones were sequenced by immunoSEQ multiplex PCR, and TCRdb holds only the in-frame ones, with some missing. This sample has under 2,500,000 clones; approximately 96% occur once, and the top ten carry around 0.13%. Material: naive CD4+ T cells sorted from blood. This sample's subset: CD45RA+ positively selected. The receptors come from a man aged 18 to 35 in good health.

This rearrangement joins TRBV7-2 to TRBJ1-2; D unresolved. Germline loops: CDR1 SGHTA, CDR2 FQGNSA. The CDR3 totals 12 residues. Trimming shortened V by 1 base and J by 3 bases, and 3 bases separated the two germline ends. The CDR3 DNA is TGTGCCAGCAGCTTAGACCACTATGGCTACACCTTC. As protein: CASSLDHYGYTF.

The gene calls are TRBV10-3 and TRBJ2-7; the D is unclear. The CDR3 has 14 residues. V lost 6 bases and J 2 bases, leaving 14 bases between the germline ends. Germline loops: CDR1 ENHRY, CDR2 SYGVKD. This chain's CDR3 is CAIRKDERTYEQYF. For the CDR3, the DNA is TGTGCCATCAGGAAGGACGAGAGAACCTACGAGCAGTACTTC.

V and J are TRBV19 and TRBJ2-1, with 9 positions matching TRBD1. Trimming cost V 4 bases and J 8 bases; bases outside gene matches: 6. Germline V gene lookup returns CDR1 LNHDA and CDR2 SQIVND (reference sequence). The CDR3 length is 14 residues. The CDR3, as DNA: TGTGCCAGTAGTAGGGACAGGGTGATCGATGAGCAGTTCTTC. Translating it yields CASSRDRVIDEQFF.

This chain links TRBV2 with TRBJ2-3, with 9 nucleotides matching TRBD1. In germline, CDR1 is SNHLY, CDR2 FYNNEI. V lost 5 bases, J lost 6 bases, and 9 bases stayed unmatched. The CDR3 runs to 15 residues. The CDR3 loop is CASSQRDRVYDTQYF. In DNA, the CDR3 is TGTGCCAGCAGTCAACGGGACAGGGTTTATGATACGCAGTATTTT.

The genes are TRBV7-9 and TRBJ2-7; 7 bases match TRBD1. J lost 7 bases, V lost 5 bases, and 11 bases had no gene match. CDR1 is SEHNR, CDR2 FQNEAQ, per germline (reference sequence). The CDR3 length is 14 residues. CDR3 sequence (DNA): TGTGCCAGCAGCAAAACAGGGGTTGTAGAAGAGCAGTACTTC. Translated, it gives CASSKTGVVEEQYF. The full variable domain, completed using reference TRBV7-9 and TRBJ2-7, is DTGVSQNPRHKITKRGQNVTFRCDPISEHNRLYWYRQTLGQGPEFLTYFQNEAQLEKSRLLSDRFSAERPKGSFSTLEIQRTEQGDSAMYLCASSKTGVVEEQYFGPGTRLTVT.

The chain is built from TRBV18 and TRBJ2-7, with 7 nucleotides matching TRBD1. CDR1 and CDR2 (germline): KGHSH, LQKENI. V gave up 3 bases and J gave up 6 bases; unmatched junction bases: 8. The CDR3 is 14 residues long. The CDR3 nucleotides are TGTGCCAGCTCACCCGGCAGGGGGTTAGGCGAGCAGTACTTC. The encoded protein is CASSPGRGLGEQYF.

The chain has TRBV30 and TRBJ2-5; D is ambiguous. Germline V gene data show CDR1 as GTSNPN and CDR2 as SVGIG (reference sequence). Trimming took 1 base from V and 8 from J, leaving 11 bases between them. The CDR3 length is 12 residues. The CDR3 nucleotides are TGTGCCTGGAGTGATACAGCCGACACCCAGTACTTC. This translates into CAWSDTADTQYF.

The rearrangement joins TRBV29-1 to TRBJ2-1; D gene unclear. There are 11 residues in the CDR3. Germline CDR1 is SQVTM and CDR2 is ANQGSEA. Trimming cost V 4 bases and J 4 bases, with 5 bases left between them. For the CDR3, the DNA is TGCAGCGTTGCTCCTTACAATGAGCAGTTCTTC. Protein: CSVAPYNEQFF.

The chain employs TRBV19 and TRBJ2-1; perhaps TRBD2 as D (6 bases). The V end was cut by 2 bases, the J end by 10 bases, with 12 bases between. The CDR3 covers 13 residues. The germline V gene encodes CDR1 LNHDA and CDR2 SQIVND (reference sequence). CDR3 in DNA: TGTGCCAGTAGTATAAACCGCCTAGCGGAGCAGTTCTTC. Translating gives CASSINRLAEQFF.

The chain is built from TRBV6-1 and TRBJ1-2; D unresolved. Germline V gene data show CDR1 as MNHNS and CDR2 as SASEGT. The CDR3 length is 12 residues. V gave up 6 bases and J gave up 9 bases, with 14 bases separating them. CDR3 loop: CASSDTSNRYTF. CDR3 nucleotide sequence: TGTGCCAGCAGCGATACAAGCAACCGCTACACCTTC.

Points on this clone: Other DNA sequences in this specimen translate into the identical CDR3. The chain couples TRBV18 to TRBJ2-7; D gene unclear. V lost 3 bases, J lost 0 bases, and 6 bases lay in between. Germline V CDR1 and CDR2: KGHSH, LQKENI. This CDR3 is 13 amino acids long. For the CDR3, the DNA is TGTGCCAGCTCACCTGGCATCTCCTACGAGCAGTACTTC. It specifies CASSPGISYEQYF. Combining the CDR3 with reference TRBV18 and TRBJ2-7 gives the whole variable domain NAGVMQNPRHLVRRRGQEARLRCSPMKGHSHVYWYRQLPEEGLKFMVYLQKENIIDESGMPKERFSAEFPKEGPSILRIQQVVRGDSAAYFCASSPGISYEQYFGPGTRLTVT.

The gene calls are TRBV5-4 and TRBJ2-6; 9 positions match TRBD2. V shed 2 bases, J shed 0 bases, and the junction held 6 bases outside the gene matches. This CDR3 is built from 18 residues. CDR1 and CDR2 (germline): SGHNT, YYREEE (reference sequence). CDR3 loop: CASSLAGGLLSGANVLTF. The CDR3 DNA reads TGTGCCAGCAGCTTAGCGGGGGGACTCCTCTCTGGGGCCAACGTCCTGACTTTC. Full variable domain (outside the CDR3, taken from reference TRBV5-4 and TRBJ2-6): ETGVTQSPTHLIKTRGQQVTLRCSSQSGHNTVSWYQQALGQGPQFIFQYYREEENGRGNFPPRFSGLQFPNYSSELNVNALELDDSALYLCASSLAGGLLSGANVLTFGAGSRLTVL.

V usage is TRBV10-3 and J usage is TRBJ1-6, with a weak D call TRBD1 (6 bases). Germline lookup yields CDR1 ENHRY and CDR2 SYGVKD. The CDR3 is 15 amino acids. V dropped 1 base and J dropped 10 bases, with 14 bases sitting between them. The chain's CDR3 is CAISEFLQGGSPLHF. CDR3 sequence (DNA): TGTGCCATCAGTGAGTTCCTACAGGGAGGGTCACCCCTCCACTTT.

The chain has TRBV19 and TRBJ1-1; D unresolved. V shed 5 bases and J shed 0 bases, with 7 bases lying between them. Looked up from germline, CDR1 is LNHDA and CDR2 is SQIVND (reference sequence). This CDR3 has 13 amino acids. This CDR3 is CASSRRMNTEAFF. CDR3 nucleotides: TGTGCCAGTAGTCGCAGGATGAACACTGAAGCTTTCTTT.

This clone was seen a handful of times. At the DNA level, this CDR3 is encoded by other sequences in the same sample as well. V gene TRBV30 combines with J gene TRBJ2-2; D unclear. V shed 0 bases and J shed 2 bases, with 7 bases lying between them. From germline, CDR1 is GTSNPN and CDR2 SVGIG (reference sequence). This CDR3 is 14 amino acids long. CDR3: CAWSVLRNTGELFF. In DNA, the CDR3 is TGTGCCTGGAGTGTACTCAGAAACACCGGGGAGCTGTTTTTT. The whole variable domain, remainder taken from reference TRBV30 and TRBJ2-2, is SQTIHQWPATLVQPVGSPLSLECTVEGTSNPNLYWYRQAAGRGLQLLFYSVGIGQISSEVPQNLSASRPQDRQFILSSKKLLLSDSGFYLCAWSVLRNTGELFFGEGSRLTVL.

This clone has just one count. J is TRBJ2-1 and V is TRBV11-2, with D perhaps TRBD2 (7 bases). The CDR3 totals 14 residues. V gave up 3 bases and J gave up 8 bases, with 14 bases separating them. Germline CDR1 is SGHAT and CDR2 is FQNNGV. For the CDR3, the DNA is TGTGCCAGCAGCTTTATAGGGGGGGGCGATGAGCAGTTCTTC. This gives the protein CASSFIGGGDEQFF.

Concerning this clone: This same CDR3 is encoded by further DNA sequences in the sample. The chain is built from TRBV7-2 and TRBJ2-3; D is perhaps TRBD1 (5 bases). Per germline, CDR1 SGHTA and CDR2 FQGNSA. Trimming shortened V by 1 base and J by 1 base, and 6 bases separated the two germline ends. CDR3 length equals 14 residues. CDR3 in amino acids: CASSLGGRTDTQYF. In nucleotides, the CDR3 is TGTGCCAGCAGCTTAGGGGGCCGCACAGATACGCAGTATTTT. The variable domain in full, with the rest retrieved from reference TRBV7-2 and TRBJ2-3, is GAGVSQSPSNKVTEKGKDVELRCDPISGHTALYWYRQSLGQGLEFLIYFQGNSAPDKSGLPSDRFSAERTGGSVSTLTIQRTQQEDSAVYLCASSLGGRTDTQYFGPGTRLTVL.

The genes are TRBV28 and TRBJ1-5, with D perhaps matching TRBD1 (6 bases). V was trimmed by 5 bases and J by 3 bases, leaving 14 bases between them. CDR1 and CDR2 from the germline V gene are MDHEN and SYDVKM. The CDR3 consists of 15 residues. The CDR3 protein is CASSPSDRLNQPQHF. For the CDR3, the DNA is TGTGCCAGCAGTCCTTCGGACAGACTCAATCAGCCCCAGCATTTT.

The chain uses TRBV14 and TRBJ2-7; D is unresolved. Germline lookup yields CDR1 SGHDN and CDR2 FVKESK. The CDR3 extends over 15 amino acids. V was pared by 0 bases and J by 0 bases, with 9 bases between. Here the CDR3 DNA reads TGTGCCAGCAGCCAAGAGTACGCGGACTCCTACGAGCAGTACTTC. Amino acid sequence: CASSQEYADSYEQYF. Based on the CDR3 plus reference TRBV14 and TRBJ2-7, the full variable domain is EAGVTQFPSHSVIEKGQTVTLRCDPISGHDNLYWYRRVMGKEIKFLLHFVKESKQDESGMPNNRFLAERTGGTYSTLKVQPAELEDSGVYFCASSQEYADSYEQYFGPGTRLTVT.

V and J are TRBV5-6 and TRBJ2-3, with 11 bases matching TRBD1. Germline values: CDR1 SGHDT, CDR2 YYEEEE. The ends lost 5 bases at V and 3 bases at J; junction bases unmatched: 8. The CDR3 totals 16 residues. This CDR3 reads CASSYGQGAPTDTQYF. DNA for the CDR3: TGTGCCAGCAGTTACGGACAGGGGGCGCCGACAGATACGCAGTATTTT.

The rearrangement links TRBV6-5 to TRBJ1-2; possibly TRBD1 for D (5 bases). The CDR3 has 13 amino acids. Trimming stripped 6 bases from V and 4 bases from J, with 12 bases between. Germline V gene lookup returns CDR1 MNHEY and CDR2 SVGAGI. The CDR3 nucleotides are TGTGCCAGCAGCCCGGTGGGGGGCTATGGCTACACCTTC. It is translated as CASSPVGGYGYTF.

The rearrangement links TRBV11-2 to TRBJ2-1; TRBD2 agrees at 16 bases. The CDR3 length is 16 residues. J was trimmed by 9 bases and V by 5 bases; bases with no gene match: 7. Germline V CDR1 and CDR2: SGHAT, FQNNGV. The CDR3 DNA is TGTGCCAGCAGCGCCCCGGGACTAGCGGGAGGGACTGAGCAGTTCTTC. As protein: CASSAPGLAGGTEQFF.

This clone was recorded only once. Other nucleotide sequences from this sample produce the same CDR3. The chain is built from TRBV7-9 and TRBJ2-6; D call uncertain. CDR3 length equals 13 residues. Germline V lookup: CDR1 SEHNR, CDR2 FQNEAQ (reference sequence). V lost 4 bases to trimming and J lost 0 bases, with 1 base between them. The CDR3 reads CASSSSGANVLTF. CDR3 sequence (DNA): TGTGCCAGCAGCTCCTCTGGGGCCAACGTCCTGACTTTC.

The genes are TRBV7-2 and TRBJ2-2, with unresolved D. This CDR3 is 13 amino acids long. Germline-derived CDR1 and CDR2 are SGHTA and FQGNSA. Trimming cost V 0 bases and J 8 bases, with 7 bases left between them. The CDR3 region has the DNA TGTGCCAGCAGCTTAGCGAACTCTGGGGAGCTGTTTTTT. It encodes CASSLANSGELFF.